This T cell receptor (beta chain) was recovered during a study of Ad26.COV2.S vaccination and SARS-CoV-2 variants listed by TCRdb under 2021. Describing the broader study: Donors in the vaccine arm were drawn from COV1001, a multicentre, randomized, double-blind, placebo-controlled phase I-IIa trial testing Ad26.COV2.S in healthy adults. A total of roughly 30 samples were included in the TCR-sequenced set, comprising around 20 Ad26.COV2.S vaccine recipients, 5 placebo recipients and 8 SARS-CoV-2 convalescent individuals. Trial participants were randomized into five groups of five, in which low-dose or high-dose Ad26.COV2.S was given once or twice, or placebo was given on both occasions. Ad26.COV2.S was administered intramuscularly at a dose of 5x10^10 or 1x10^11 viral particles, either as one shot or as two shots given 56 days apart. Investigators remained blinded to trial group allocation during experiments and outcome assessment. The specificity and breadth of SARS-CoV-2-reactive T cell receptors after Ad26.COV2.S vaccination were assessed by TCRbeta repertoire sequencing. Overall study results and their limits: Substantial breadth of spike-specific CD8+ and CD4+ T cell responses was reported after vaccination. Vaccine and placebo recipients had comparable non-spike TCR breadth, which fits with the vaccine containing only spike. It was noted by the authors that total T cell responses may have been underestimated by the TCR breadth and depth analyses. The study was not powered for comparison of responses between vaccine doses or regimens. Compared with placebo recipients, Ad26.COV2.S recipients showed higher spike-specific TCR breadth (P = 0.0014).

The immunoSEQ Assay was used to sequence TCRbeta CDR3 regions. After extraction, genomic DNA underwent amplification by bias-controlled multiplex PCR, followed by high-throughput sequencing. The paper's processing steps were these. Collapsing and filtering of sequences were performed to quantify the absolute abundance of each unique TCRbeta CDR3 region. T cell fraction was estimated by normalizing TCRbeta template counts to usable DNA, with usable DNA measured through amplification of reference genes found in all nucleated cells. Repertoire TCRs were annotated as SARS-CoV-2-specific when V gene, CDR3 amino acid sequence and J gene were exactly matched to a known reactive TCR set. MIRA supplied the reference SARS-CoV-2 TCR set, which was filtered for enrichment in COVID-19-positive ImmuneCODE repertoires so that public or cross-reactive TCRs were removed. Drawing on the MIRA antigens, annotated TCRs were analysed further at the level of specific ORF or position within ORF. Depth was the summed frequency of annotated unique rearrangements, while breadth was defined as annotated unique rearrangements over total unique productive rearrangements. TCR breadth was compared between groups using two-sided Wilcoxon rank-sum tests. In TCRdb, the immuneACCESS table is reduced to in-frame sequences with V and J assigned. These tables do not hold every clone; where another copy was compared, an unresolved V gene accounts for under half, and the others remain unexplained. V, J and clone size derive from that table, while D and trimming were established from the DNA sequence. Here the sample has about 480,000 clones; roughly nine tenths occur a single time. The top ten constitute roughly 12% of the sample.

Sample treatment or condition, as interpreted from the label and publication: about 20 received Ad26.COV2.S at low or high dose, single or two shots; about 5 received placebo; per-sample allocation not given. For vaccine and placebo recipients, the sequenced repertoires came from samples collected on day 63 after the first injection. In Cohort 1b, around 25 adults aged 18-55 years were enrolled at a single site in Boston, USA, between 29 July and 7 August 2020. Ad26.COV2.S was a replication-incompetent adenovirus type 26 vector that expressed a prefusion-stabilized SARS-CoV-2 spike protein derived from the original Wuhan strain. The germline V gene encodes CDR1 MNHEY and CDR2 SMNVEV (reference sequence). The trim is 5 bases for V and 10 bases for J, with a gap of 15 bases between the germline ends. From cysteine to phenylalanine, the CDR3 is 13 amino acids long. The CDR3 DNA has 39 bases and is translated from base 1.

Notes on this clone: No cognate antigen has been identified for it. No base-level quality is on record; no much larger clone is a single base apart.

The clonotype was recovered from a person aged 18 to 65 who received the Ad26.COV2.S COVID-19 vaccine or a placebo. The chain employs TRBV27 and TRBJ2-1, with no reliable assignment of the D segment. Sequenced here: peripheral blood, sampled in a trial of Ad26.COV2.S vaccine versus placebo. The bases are TGTGCCAGCAGTCCCACCCCTGGACGAGAGCAGTTCTTC. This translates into CASSPTPGREQFF.